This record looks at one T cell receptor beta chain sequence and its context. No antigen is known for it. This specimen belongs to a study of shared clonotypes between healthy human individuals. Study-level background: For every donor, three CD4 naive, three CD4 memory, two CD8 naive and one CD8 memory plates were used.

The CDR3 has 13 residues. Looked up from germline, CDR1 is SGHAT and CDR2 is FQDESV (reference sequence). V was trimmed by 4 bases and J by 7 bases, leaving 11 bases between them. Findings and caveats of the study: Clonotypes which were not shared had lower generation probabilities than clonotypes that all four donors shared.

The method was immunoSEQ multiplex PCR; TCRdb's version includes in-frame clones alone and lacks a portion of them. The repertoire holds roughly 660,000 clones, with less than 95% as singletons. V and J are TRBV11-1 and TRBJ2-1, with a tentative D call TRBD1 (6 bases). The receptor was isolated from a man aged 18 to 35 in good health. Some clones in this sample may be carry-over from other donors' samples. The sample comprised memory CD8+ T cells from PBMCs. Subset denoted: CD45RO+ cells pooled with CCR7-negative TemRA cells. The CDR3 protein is CASSWGQGNEQFF. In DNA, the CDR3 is TGTGCCAGCAGCTGGGGGCAGGGAAATGAGCAGTTCTTC.